These 13 T cell receptor beta chains share one sample of origin, sequenced in a study of T cell responses to AZD1222 COVID-19 vaccine. Profiled with immunoSEQ multiplex PCR; TCRdb holds only in-frame clones, not every one. The sample includes about 270,000 clones, roughly 93% of them seen just once. The starting material was peripheral blood, obtained 28 days after the second AZD1222 dose. Every receptor here comes from an adult who received the AZD1222 COVID-19 vaccine.

The J gene is TRBJ2-7, the V gene TRBV4-1, with 7 bases matching TRBD2. In germline, CDR1 is MGHRA, CDR2 YSYEKL. The junction had 5 bases not matched to a gene; V was cut back by 0 bases and J by 9 bases. The CDR3 contains 13 residues. The CDR3 sequence is CASSQEGTIGQYF. In DNA, the CDR3 is TGCGCCAGCAGCCAAGAGGGGACTATCGGGCAGTACTTC.

Of note for this clone: Other nucleotide sequences in the sample specify the same CDR3. The V gene is TRBV11-2, the J gene TRBJ2-7, with 7 bases fitting TRBD1. This CDR3 comprises 14 residues. Germline V gene data show CDR1 as SGHAT and CDR2 as FQNNGV. The J segment lost 3 bases and the V segment lost 5 bases, leaving 7 bases of the junction unmatched. The CDR3 DNA sequence: TGTGCCAGCAGCCTCGGACAGGCCAGCTACGAGCAGTACTTC. Amino acids: CASSLGQASYEQYF.

In this sample, this clone turned up once. The chain has TRBV20-1 and TRBJ1-3; D gene unclear. With 5 bases removed from V and 7 bases from J, the gap between germline ends came to 9 bases. The length of the CDR3 is 11 residues. Germline CDR1 DFQATT, CDR2 SNEGSKA (reference sequence). CDR3 sequence (DNA): TGCAGTGCTCCGATGTCGAACACCATATATTTT. It specifies CSAPMSNTIYF.

The CDR3 protein is CASSLARGGRAGELFF. DNA for the CDR3: TGTGCCAGCAGCTTAGCCCGGGGGGGCAGGGCCGGGGAGCTGTTTTTT. The chain uses TRBV11-2 and TRBJ2-2; TRBD2 aligns across 8 bases. Germline V gene lookup returns CDR1 SGHAT and CDR2 FQNNGV. Trimming cost V 1 base and J 6 bases; bases outside gene matches: 7. This CDR3 spans 16 amino acids.

The V call is TRBV30, the J call TRBJ2-3; 11 positions match TRBD2. The CDR3 has 13 residues. Germline lookup yields CDR1 GTSNPN and CDR2 SVGIG (reference sequence). J lost 4 bases, V lost 7 bases, and 4 bases had no gene match. In DNA, the CDR3 is TGTGCCTACACTAGCGGGGGCCCAGATACGCAGTATTTT. This sequence encodes CAYTSGGPDTQYF.

The rearrangement uses TRBV7-9 and TRBJ1-5; D perhaps matches TRBD1 (6 bases). CDR1 SEHNR and CDR2 FQNEAQ come from the germline V gene (reference sequence). V was cut by 5 bases and J by 3 bases, with 17 bases left in between. The CDR3 runs 16 residues. The CDR3 DNA follows: TGTGCCAGCAGCGCCGGGACAAATTTATACAATCAGCCCCAGCATTTT. This gives the protein CASSAGTNLYNQPQHF.

This rearrangement joins TRBV6-6 to TRBJ1-2, with 8 bases matching TRBD1. J gave up 4 bases and V 5 bases, and 3 bases lay outside the gene matches. CDR3 length equals 13 residues. Germline V gene lookup returns CDR1 MNHNY and CDR2 SVGAGI (reference sequence). The CDR3 is CASSGQGGYGYTF. CDR3 in DNA: TGTGCCAGCAGTGGACAGGGAGGCTATGGCTACACCTTC.

DNA for the CDR3: TGTGCCAGCAGTCCCCGACTAGCGGGAGGGTACGAGCAGTACTTC. It encodes CASSPRLAGGYEQYF. J is TRBJ2-7 and V is TRBV27; TRBD2 aligns across 14 bases. This CDR3 contains 15 residues. The V gene's germline CDR1 is MNHEY and CDR2 SMNVEV (reference sequence). The ends lost 5 bases at V and 4 bases at J; junction bases unmatched: 4.

The rearrangement uses TRBV28 and TRBJ2-7, with a possible D match to TRBD1 (5 bases). Germline V gene data show CDR1 as MDHEN and CDR2 as SYDVKM. Deletions cut 2 bases from V and 4 bases from J, with 6 bases between. The CDR3 consists of 12 residues. In DNA form, the CDR3 reads TGTGCCAGCAGTTTAGACAGATACGAGCAGTACTTC. It yields the protein CASSLDRYEQYF.

This chain connects TRBV20-1 to TRBJ2-7; TRBD1 matches at 9 bases. Germline-derived CDR1 and CDR2 are DFQATT and SNEGSKA (reference sequence). Germline trimming cut 3 bases from V and 4 bases from J; bases unmatched to any gene: 10. The CDR3 is 15 amino acids. The CDR3 spells CSASSPGQGRYEQYF. The CDR3 coding sequence is TGCAGTGCTAGTAGCCCGGGACAGGGTAGATACGAGCAGTACTTC.

J is TRBJ1-2 and V is TRBV5-1; TRBD1 is a possible D gene (5 bases). V lost 2 bases and J lost 4, with 12 bases in between. In germline, CDR1 is SGHRS, CDR2 YFSETQ. The CDR3 has 14 amino acids. The DNA of the CDR3 is TGCGCCAGCAGCTTACCGGGGGTTAGCTATGGCTACACCTTC. This sequence encodes CASSLPGVSYGYTF.

The chain uses TRBV28 and TRBJ1-1, with 8 nucleotides matching TRBD1. The CDR3 covers 14 residues. V was pared by 7 bases and J by 1 base, with 5 bases of the junction left unmatched. Germline CDR1 MDHEN, CDR2 SYDVKM. DNA for the CDR3: TGTGCCAGCACTTCGACAGGGGAGAACACTGAAGCTTTCTTT. Its protein is CASTSTGENTEAFF.

V gene TRBV20-1 combines with J gene TRBJ2-7; tentative D call: TRBD1 (6 bases). CDR1 DFQATT and CDR2 SNEGSKA come from the germline V gene (reference sequence). This CDR3 has 14 residues. The V end was cut by 3 bases, the J end by 3 bases, with 15 bases between. This CDR3 is CSASQTGDIYEQYF. CDR3 sequence (DNA): TGCAGTGCTAGTCAGACAGGTGATATCTACGAGCAGTACTTC.